This TCR beta chain is drawn from a study of regulatory T cells in long-lasting Graves disease. The time point: persistent/refractory GD, antithyroid drugs over 5 years with positive TRAb. TCR sequences were obtained from RNA taken from PBMCs. This clonotype has a handful of counts. Building the TCR beta libraries relied on iRepertoire HTBI primers, and CDR3 regions underwent Arm-PCR. TCRdb re-called the multiplex PCR reads with MiXCR, one entry per CDR3 protein. Of 400,000 to 500,000 distinct CDR3 sequences detected, roughly a fifth appear once; the ten largest clones hold roughly 13%. Germline V lookup: CDR1 KGHSH, CDR2 LQKENI. V dropped 5 bases and J dropped 1 base, with 17 bases sitting between them. The CDR3 loop spans 16 amino acids.

This TCR was recovered from a female donor with Graves disease. The specimen comprised peripheral blood mononuclear cells (PBMCs), sampled when the disease was refractory, from a patient treated with antithyroid drugs. This rearrangement joins TRBV18 to TRBJ2-5; D gene ambiguous. The CDR3 DNA follows: TGTGCCAGCTCATCATTATTAGGACCGCGCCAAGAGACCCAGTACTTC. This translates into CASSSLLGPRQETQYF.